The clone carrying this T cell receptor (beta chain) appeared a few times. The CDR3 runs 14 residues. V was clipped by 6 bases and J by 3 bases, with 13 bases between them. The data were obtained in a study of blood T cells in healthy people across ages. Using a J-beta primer mix together with a sample-barcoded 5' primer, a second PCR was run for roughly 6 to 12 cycles. MiXCR, applied by TCRdb to the 5' RACE reads, yields one record per CDR3 protein. The sample carries 750,000 to 950,000 distinct CDR3 sequences, about 27% recorded once. These data also featured in a second study, about T cells of mothers and their children.

The clonotype was recovered from a woman aged 35 to 49 in good health. This chain links TRBV12-3 or TRBV12-4 with TRBJ2-3; weak D call: TRBD1 (6 bases). Input material: blood. The CDR3 loop reads CASRIQGGTDTQYF. In nucleotides, the CDR3 is TGTGCCAGCAGAATACAGGGTGGTACAGATACGCAGTATTTT.